This T cell receptor (beta chain) was sequenced for a study of cytomegalovirus exposure and HLA in healthy donors. Study summary: Clustering assigned about 79% of the approximately 400 genotyped donors to the Caucasian-associated ancestry cluster.

The PCR made use of 60 Vbeta and 13 Jbeta primers. Repertoires were generated with immunoSEQ multiplex PCR, while TCRdb's copy carries only in-frame clones and drops some. This sample yields some 120,000 clones, of which approximately 80% are seen a single time; roughly 3.9% belongs to the top ten. As regards this clone: Germline and junction disagree at one end, which may indicate a read error.

The CDR3 is 16 residues long. Germline CDR1 reads SEHNR; CDR2 reads FQNEAQ (reference sequence). The sequenced material came from PBMCs. The chain links TRBV7-9 to TRBJ1-2; maybe TRBD1 (6 bases). The sequence was obtained from a woman in her 30s in good health and CMV-seronegative. In DNA form, the CDR3 reads TGTTCCAGCAGCTTAGGAACAGGGTCGGGAAACTATGGCTACACCTTC. Amino acid sequence: CSSSLGTGSGNYGYTF.